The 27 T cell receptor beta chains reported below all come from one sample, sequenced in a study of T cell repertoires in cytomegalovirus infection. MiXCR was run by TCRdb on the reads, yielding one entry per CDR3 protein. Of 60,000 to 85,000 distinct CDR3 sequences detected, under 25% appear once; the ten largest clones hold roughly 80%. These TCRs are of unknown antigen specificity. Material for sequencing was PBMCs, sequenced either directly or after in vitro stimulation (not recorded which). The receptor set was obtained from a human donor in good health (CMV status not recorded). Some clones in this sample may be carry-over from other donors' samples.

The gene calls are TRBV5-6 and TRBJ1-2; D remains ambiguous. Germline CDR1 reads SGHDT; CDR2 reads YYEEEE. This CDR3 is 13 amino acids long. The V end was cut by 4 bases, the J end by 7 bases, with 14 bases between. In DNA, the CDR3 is TGTGCCAGCAGCCCCCAGAGGGCCCCTGGCTACACCTTC. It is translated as CASSPQRAPGYTF.

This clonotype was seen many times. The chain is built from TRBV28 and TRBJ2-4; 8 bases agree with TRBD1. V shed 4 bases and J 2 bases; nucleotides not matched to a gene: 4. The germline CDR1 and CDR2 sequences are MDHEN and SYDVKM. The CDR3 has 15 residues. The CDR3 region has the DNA TGTGCCAGCAGTTCAGGGGGCGGGACCAAAAACATTCAGTACTTC. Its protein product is CASSSGGGTKNIQYF.

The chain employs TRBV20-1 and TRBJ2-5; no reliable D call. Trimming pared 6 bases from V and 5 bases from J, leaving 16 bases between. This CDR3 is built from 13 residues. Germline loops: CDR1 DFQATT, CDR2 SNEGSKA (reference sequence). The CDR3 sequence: CSAQSAIGETQYF. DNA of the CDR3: TGCAGTGCGCAGAGCGCTATCGGGGAGACCCAGTACTTC.

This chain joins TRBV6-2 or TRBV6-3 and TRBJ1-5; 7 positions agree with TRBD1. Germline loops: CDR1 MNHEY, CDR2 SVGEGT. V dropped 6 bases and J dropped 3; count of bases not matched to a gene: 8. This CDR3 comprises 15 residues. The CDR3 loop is CASSKTGAYNQPQHF. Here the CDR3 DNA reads TGTGCCAGCAGCAAAACAGGGGCCTACAATCAGCCCCAGCATTTT.

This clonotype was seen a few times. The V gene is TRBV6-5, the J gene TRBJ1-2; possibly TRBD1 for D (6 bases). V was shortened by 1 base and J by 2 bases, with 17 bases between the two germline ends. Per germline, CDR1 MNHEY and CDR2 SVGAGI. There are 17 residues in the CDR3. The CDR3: CASSYLTGLVTNYGYTF. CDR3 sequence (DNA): TGTGCCAGCAGTTACTTAACAGGGCTGGTCACAAACTATGGCTACACCTTC.

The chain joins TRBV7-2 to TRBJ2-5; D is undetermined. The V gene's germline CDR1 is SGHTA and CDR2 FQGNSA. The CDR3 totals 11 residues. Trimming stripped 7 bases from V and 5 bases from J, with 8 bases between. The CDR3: CASKLRETQYF. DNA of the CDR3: TGTGCCAGCAAGCTTAGGGAGACCCAGTACTTC.

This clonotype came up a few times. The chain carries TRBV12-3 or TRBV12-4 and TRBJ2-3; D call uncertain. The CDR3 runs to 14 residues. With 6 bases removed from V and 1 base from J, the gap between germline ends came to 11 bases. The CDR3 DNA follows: TGTGCCAGCAGGTTGGACGGCCGCACAGATACGCAGTATTTT. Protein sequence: CASRLDGRTDTQYF.

In DNA form, the CDR3 reads TGCGCCAGTAGCGGGAGACCCGGGGAGCTGTTTTTT. Translated: CASSGRPGELFF. The V call is TRBV10-1, the J call TRBJ2-2; 9 nucleotides agree with TRBD2. The ends lost 9 bases at V and 6 bases at J; junction bases unmatched: 2. The V gene's germline CDR1 is WNHNN and CDR2 SYGVQD (reference sequence). The CDR3 totals 12 residues.

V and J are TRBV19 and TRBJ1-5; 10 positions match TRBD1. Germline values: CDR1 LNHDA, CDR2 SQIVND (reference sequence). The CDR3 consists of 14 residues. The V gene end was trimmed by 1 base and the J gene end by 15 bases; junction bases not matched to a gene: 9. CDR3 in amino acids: CASSIGGDRGVWHF. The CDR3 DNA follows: TGTGCCAGTAGTATAGGAGGGGACAGGGGAGTCTGGCATTTT.

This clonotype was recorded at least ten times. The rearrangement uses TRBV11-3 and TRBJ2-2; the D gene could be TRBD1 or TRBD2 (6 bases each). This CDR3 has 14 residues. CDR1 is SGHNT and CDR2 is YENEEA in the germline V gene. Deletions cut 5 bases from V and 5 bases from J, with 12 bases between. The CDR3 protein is CASSRGGRTGELFF. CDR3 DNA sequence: TGTGCCAGCAGCCGAGGGGGGAGGACCGGGGAGCTGTTTTTT.

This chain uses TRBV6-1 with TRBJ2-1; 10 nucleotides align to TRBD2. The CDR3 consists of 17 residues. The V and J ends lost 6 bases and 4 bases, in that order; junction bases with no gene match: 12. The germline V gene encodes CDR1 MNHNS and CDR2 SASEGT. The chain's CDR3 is CASRGIPGTSVYNEQFF. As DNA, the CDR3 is TGTGCCAGCAGGGGAATCCCAGGGACTAGCGTATACAATGAGCAGTTCTTC.

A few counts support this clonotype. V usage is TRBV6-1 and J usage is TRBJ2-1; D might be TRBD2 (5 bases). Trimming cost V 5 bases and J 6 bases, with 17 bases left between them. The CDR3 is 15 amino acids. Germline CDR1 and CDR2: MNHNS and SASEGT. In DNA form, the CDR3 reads TGTGCCAGCAGTTCATACACTAGTACCCCCAATGAGCAGTTCTTC. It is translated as CASSSYTSTPNEQFF.

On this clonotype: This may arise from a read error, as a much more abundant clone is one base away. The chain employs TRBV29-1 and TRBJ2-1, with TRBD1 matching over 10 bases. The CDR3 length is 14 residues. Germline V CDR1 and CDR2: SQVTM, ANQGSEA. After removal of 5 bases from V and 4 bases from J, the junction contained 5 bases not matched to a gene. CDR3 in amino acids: CSVRRQGAYNEQFF. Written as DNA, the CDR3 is TGCAGCGTTAGGCGACAGGGGGCGTACAATGAGCAGTTCTTC.

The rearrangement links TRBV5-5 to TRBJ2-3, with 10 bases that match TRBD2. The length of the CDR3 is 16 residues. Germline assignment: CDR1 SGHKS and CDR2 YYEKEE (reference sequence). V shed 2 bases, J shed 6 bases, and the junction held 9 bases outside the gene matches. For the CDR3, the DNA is TGTGCCAGCAGCTTCGGAGCTAGCGGGAGAAGGGATACGCAGTATTTT. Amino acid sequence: CASSFGASGRRDTQYF. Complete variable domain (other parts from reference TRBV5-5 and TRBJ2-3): DAGVTQSPTHLIKTRGQQVTLRCSPISGHKSVSWYQQVLGQGPQFIFQYYEKEERGRGNFPDRFSARQFPNYSSELNVNALLLGDSALYLCASSFGASGRRDTQYFGPGTRLTVL.

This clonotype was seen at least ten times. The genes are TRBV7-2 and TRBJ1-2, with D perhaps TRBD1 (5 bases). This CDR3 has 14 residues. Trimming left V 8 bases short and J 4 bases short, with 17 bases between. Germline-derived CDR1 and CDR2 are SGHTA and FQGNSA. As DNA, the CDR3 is TGTGCCAGCCACGCAGGGTGGGACGCCTATGGCTACACCTTC. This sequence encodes CASHAGWDAYGYTF.

CDR3 bases: TGTGCCAGCAGTCAAGGGGTCGTACCCCTCCACTTT. Translating it yields CASSQGVVPLHF. V and J are TRBV12-3 or TRBV12-4 and TRBJ1-6; a weak D match, TRBD1 (5 bases). V dropped 5 bases and J dropped 12 bases, with 11 bases sitting between them. This CDR3 contains 12 residues.

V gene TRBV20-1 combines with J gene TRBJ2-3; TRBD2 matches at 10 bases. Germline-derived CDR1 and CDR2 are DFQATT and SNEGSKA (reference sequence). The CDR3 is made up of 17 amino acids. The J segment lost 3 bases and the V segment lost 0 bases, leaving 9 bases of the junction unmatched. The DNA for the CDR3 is TGCAGTGCTAGAGATCCTAGCGGGAGAAGGGGGACAGATACGCAGTATTTT. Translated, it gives CSARDPSGRRGTDTQYF.

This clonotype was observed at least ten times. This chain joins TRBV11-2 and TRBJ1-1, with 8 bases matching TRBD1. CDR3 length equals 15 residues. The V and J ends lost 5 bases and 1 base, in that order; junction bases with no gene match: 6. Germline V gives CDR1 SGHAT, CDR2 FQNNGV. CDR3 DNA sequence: TGTGCCAGCAGCACGGGACAGGTCGGGAACACTGAAGCTTTCTTT. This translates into CASSTGQVGNTEAFF.

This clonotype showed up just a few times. The CDR3 loop reads CASSQNSGYNEQFF. Written as DNA, the CDR3 is TGCGCCAGCAGCCAAAATAGCGGGTACAATGAGCAGTTCTTC. The gene calls are TRBV4-3 and TRBJ2-1; TRBD2 agrees at 7 bases. V lost 2 bases and J lost 4; bases outside the gene matches: 2. CDR3 length equals 14 residues. From germline, CDR1 is LGHNA and CDR2 YSLEER.

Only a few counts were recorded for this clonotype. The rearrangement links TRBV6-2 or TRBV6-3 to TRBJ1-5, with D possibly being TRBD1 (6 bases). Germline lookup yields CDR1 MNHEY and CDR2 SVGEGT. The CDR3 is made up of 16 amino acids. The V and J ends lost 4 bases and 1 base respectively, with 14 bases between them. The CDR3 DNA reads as TGTGCCAGCAGTTCGTACAGGGTAAAGAGCAATCAGCCCCAGCATTTT. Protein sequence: CASSSYRVKSNQPQHF.

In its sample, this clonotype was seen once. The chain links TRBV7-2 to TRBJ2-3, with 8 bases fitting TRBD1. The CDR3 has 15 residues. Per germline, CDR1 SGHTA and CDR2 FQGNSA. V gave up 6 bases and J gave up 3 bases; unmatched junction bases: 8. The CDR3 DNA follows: TGTGCCAGCAGAGGACAGGGCTTGGCGACAGATACGCAGTATTTT. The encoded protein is CASRGQGLATDTQYF.

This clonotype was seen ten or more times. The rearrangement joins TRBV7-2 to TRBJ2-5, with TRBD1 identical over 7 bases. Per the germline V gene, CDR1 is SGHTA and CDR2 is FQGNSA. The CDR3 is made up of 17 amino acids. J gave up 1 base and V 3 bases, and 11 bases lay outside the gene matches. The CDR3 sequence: CASSFPLGQAIQETQYF. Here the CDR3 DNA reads TGTGCCAGCAGCTTCCCACTAGGACAGGCCATCCAAGAGACCCAGTACTTC.

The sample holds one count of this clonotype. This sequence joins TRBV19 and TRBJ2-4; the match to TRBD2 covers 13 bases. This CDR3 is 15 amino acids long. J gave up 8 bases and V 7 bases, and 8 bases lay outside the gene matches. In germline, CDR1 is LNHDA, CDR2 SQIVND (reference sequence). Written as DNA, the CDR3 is TGTGCCAGTACCGGACTAGCGGGAGCTGGATACATTCAGTACTTC. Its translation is CASTGLAGAGYIQYF.

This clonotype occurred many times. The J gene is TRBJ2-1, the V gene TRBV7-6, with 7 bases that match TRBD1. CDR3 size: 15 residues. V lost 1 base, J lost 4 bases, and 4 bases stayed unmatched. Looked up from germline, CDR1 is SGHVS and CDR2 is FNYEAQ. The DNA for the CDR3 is TGTGCCAGCAGCTTAGGGGGACAGAGGTACAATGAGCAGTTCTTC. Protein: CASSLGGQRYNEQFF.

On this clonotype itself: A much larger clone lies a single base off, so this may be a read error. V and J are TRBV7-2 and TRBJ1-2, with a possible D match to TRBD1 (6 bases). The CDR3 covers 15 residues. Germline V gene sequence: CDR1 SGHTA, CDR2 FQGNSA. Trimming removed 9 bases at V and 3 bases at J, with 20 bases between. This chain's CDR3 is CARSNNQAGDYGYTF. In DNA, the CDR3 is TGTGCCAGAAGCAATAACCAGGCAGGGGACTATGGCTACACCTTC.

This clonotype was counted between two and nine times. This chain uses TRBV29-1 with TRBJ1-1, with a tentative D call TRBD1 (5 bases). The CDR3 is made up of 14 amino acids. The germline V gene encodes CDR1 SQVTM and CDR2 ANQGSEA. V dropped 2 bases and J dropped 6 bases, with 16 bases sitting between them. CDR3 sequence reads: CSVEFQGPASEAFF. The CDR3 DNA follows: TGCAGCGTTGAATTCCAGGGCCCGGCTTCTGAAGCTTTCTTT. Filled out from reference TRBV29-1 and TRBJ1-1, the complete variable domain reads SAVISQKPSRDICQRGTSLTIQCQVDSQVTMMFWYRQQPGQSLTLIATANQGSEATYESGFVIDKFPISRPNLTFSTLTVSNMSPEDSSIYLCSVEFQGPASEAFFGQGTRLTVV.

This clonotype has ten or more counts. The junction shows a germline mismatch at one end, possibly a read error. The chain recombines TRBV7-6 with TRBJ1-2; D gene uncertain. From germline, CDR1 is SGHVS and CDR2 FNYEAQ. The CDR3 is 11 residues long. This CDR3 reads CASSVLASSSF. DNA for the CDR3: TGTGCCAGCAGCGTCTTGGCGAGTTCCTCTTTC.